This entry lists 19 T cell receptor beta chains sequenced from one sample in a study of blood T cells in healthy people across ages. Through a sample-barcoded 5' primer and a J-beta primer mix, a second PCR was run for roughly 6 to 11 cycles. From the 5' RACE reads, TCRdb called clonotypes with MiXCR, one entry per CDR3 protein. The sample consists of 800,000 to 900,000 distinct CDR3 sequences, approximately 67% of them appearing once. Material for sequencing was blood. The source is a man younger than 45 in good health.

The J gene is TRBJ2-1, the V gene TRBV7-2; TRBD1 matches at 7 bases. Germline CDR1 reads SGHTA; CDR2 reads FQGNSA. This CDR3 spans 17 amino acids. The junction had 11 bases not matched to a gene; V was cut back by 6 bases and J by 0 bases. The CDR3 sequence: CASRPPPGQSSYNEQFF. CDR3 in DNA: TGTGCCAGCAGACCTCCCCCGGGACAGAGCTCCTACAATGAGCAGTTCTTC.

V gene TRBV6-2 or TRBV6-3 combines with J gene TRBJ2-7; D might be TRBD2 (5 bases). The J call may be incorrect, as the DNA end agrees better with TRBJ2-4. Germline CDR1 is MNHEY and CDR2 is SVGEGT. The CDR3 length is 12 residues. The CDR3 reads CASSAPSFIQYF. The CDR3 region has the DNA TGTGCCAGCAGTGCCCCTAGCTTCATTCAGTACTTC.

The chain combines TRBV10-3 with TRBJ2-1, with unresolved D. The V end was cut by 0 bases, the J end by 0 bases, with 3 bases between. The germline CDR1 and CDR2 sequences are ENHRY and SYGVKD. The CDR3 is 14 residues long. The DNA of the CDR3 is TGTGCCATCAGTGAGTCGCTCTCCTACAATGAGCAGTTCTTC. This sequence encodes CAISESLSYNEQFF.

The J gene is TRBJ2-1, the V gene TRBV9; 10 bases map to TRBD2. V was pared by 3 bases and J by 10 bases, with 10 bases of the junction left unmatched. From germline, CDR1 is SGDLS and CDR2 YYNGEE. The CDR3 loop spans 15 amino acids. The CDR3 loop is CASSASGGALEEQFF. Written as DNA, the CDR3 is TGTGCCAGCAGCGCAAGCGGGGGGGCTTTGGAAGAGCAGTTCTTC.

This rearrangement joins TRBV28 to TRBJ2-1; D possibly corresponds to TRBD1 (6 bases). This CDR3 is built from 14 residues. Trimming removed 6 bases at V and 3 bases at J, with 12 bases between. Germline loops: CDR1 MDHEN, CDR2 SYDVKM. The CDR3 DNA follows: TGTGCCAGCAGGGATATGGACAGCTACAATGAGCAGTTCTTC. Its protein product is CASRDMDSYNEQFF.

The V and J genes are TRBV29-1 and TRBJ1-4; 7 nucleotides match TRBD1. Germline V lookup: CDR1 SQVTM, CDR2 ANQGSEA. J was trimmed by 0 bases and V by 5 bases; bases with no gene match: 3. This CDR3 spans 14 amino acids. In DNA, the CDR3 is TGCAGCGTTAGAACAGGGGCAACTAATGAAAAACTGTTTTTT. This gives the protein CSVRTGATNEKLFF. Variable domain in full (rest from reference TRBV29-1 and TRBJ1-4): SAVISQKPSRDICQRGTSLTIQCQVDSQVTMMFWYRQQPGQSLTLIATANQGSEATYESGFVIDKFPISRPNLTFSTLTVSNMSPEDSSIYLCSVRTGATNEKLFFGSGTQLSVL.

This chain joins TRBV12-3 or TRBV12-4 and TRBJ1-1; D gene ambiguous. This CDR3 contains 14 residues. Deletions cut 3 bases from V and 4 bases from J, with 12 bases between. The CDR3 reads CASSLEPWGTEAFF. The DNA of the CDR3 is TGTGCCAGCAGTTTGGAGCCCTGGGGCACTGAAGCTTTCTTT.

This clonotype was recorded a few times. The chain uses TRBV7-9 and TRBJ1-4; no definite D call. This CDR3 contains 13 residues. Germline V gives CDR1 SEHNR, CDR2 FQNEAQ (reference sequence). The ends were cut back, 0 bases at V and 8 bases at J, with 7 bases in the middle. This chain's CDR3 is CASSLAGFEKLFF. CDR3 coding DNA: TGTGCCAGCAGCTTAGCGGGGTTCGAAAAACTGTTTTTT.

The V call is TRBV4-3, the J call TRBJ2-2, with D perhaps given as TRBD1 or TRBD2 (5 bases each). This CDR3 has 19 amino acids. Trimming removed 0 bases from V and 2 bases from J, with 19 bases in between. Germline CDR1 and CDR2: LGHNA and YSLEER. Here the CDR3 reads CASSQDMVEGLVNTGELFF. The DNA of the CDR3 is TGCGCCAGCAGCCAAGATATGGTTGAGGGGCTGGTAAACACCGGGGAGCTGTTTTTT.

The chain carries TRBV20-1 and TRBJ1-5; 7 nucleotides align to TRBD1. Germline V lookup: CDR1 DFQATT, CDR2 SNEGSKA (reference sequence). The CDR3 runs 16 residues. Trimming removed 0 bases from V and 7 bases from J; junction bases left unmatched: 12. The CDR3 sequence is CSARDLSGTELQPQHF. CDR3 nucleotide sequence: TGCAGTGCTAGAGATCTTTCCGGGACAGAGCTCCAGCCCCAGCATTTT.

The chain is built from TRBV7-2 and TRBJ2-1; 13 bases agree with TRBD2. The CDR3 contains 16 residues. Trimming removed 5 bases from V and 6 bases from J; junction bases left unmatched: 7. Germline loops: CDR1 SGHTA, CDR2 FQGNSA. The DNA for the CDR3 is TGTGCCAGCAGCACCAAACTAGCGGGGGGGCCCAATGAGCAGTTCTTC. It is translated as CASSTKLAGGPNEQFF. The complete variable domain, with remaining parts taken from reference TRBV7-2 and TRBJ2-1, reads GAGVSQSPSNKVTEKGKDVELRCDPISGHTALYWYRQSLGQGLEFLIYFQGNSAPDKSGLPSDRFSAERTGGSVSTLTIQRTQQEDSAVYLCASSTKLAGGPNEQFFGPGTRLTVL.

The gene calls are TRBV20-1 and TRBJ2-7, with a tentative D call TRBD2 (5 bases). The CDR3 runs to 14 residues. V shed 4 bases and J shed 0 bases, with 13 bases lying between them. Per the germline V gene, CDR1 is DFQATT and CDR2 is SNEGSKA (reference sequence). The CDR3 DNA sequence: TGCAGTGCTACGGACGGTGGGAGCTCCTACGAGCAGTACTTC. The encoded protein is CSATDGGSSYEQYF.

This clonotype was seen more than once but under ten times. The chain carries TRBV29-1 and TRBJ2-2; tentatively, D is TRBD1 (6 bases). Germline V gene data show CDR1 as SQVTM and CDR2 as ANQGSEA. V lost 7 bases and J 5 bases, leaving 11 bases between the germline ends. The CDR3 has 12 amino acids. The CDR3 region has the DNA TGCAGCGCACAGGGTTCAACCGGGGAGCTGTTTTTT. As protein: CSAQGSTGELFF.

This sequence joins TRBV24-1 and TRBJ2-1; 15 positions match TRBD2. After removal of 3 bases from V and 4 bases from J, the junction contained 3 bases not matched to a gene. This CDR3 is built from 17 residues. From germline, CDR1 is KGHDR and CDR2 SFDVKD. The CDR3 reads CATSDRTSGGAYNEQFF. CDR3 sequence (DNA): TGTGCCACCAGTGATAGGACTAGCGGGGGGGCTTACAATGAGCAGTTCTTC.

In this sample, this clonotype turned up a few times. This chain connects TRBV7-2 to TRBJ2-1, with TRBD2 matching over 8 bases. This CDR3 comprises 18 residues. V was clipped by 1 base and J by 0 bases; unmatched bases: 8. In germline, CDR1 is SGHTA, CDR2 FQGNSA. Written as DNA, the CDR3 is TGTGCCAGCAGCTTAGATCTTCCGGGACTAGGCTCCTACAATGAGCAGTTCTTC. Translating it yields CASSLDLPGLGSYNEQFF.

V is TRBV29-1 and J is TRBJ2-7; D may correspond to TRBD1 or TRBD2 (6 bases each). The CDR3 contains 13 residues. The V end was cut by 6 bases, the J end by 3 bases, with 15 bases between. Germline V CDR1 and CDR2: SQVTM, ANQGSEA. CDR3 sequence reads: CSVARGLSYEQYF. CDR3 sequence (DNA): TGCAGCGTCGCCAGGGGACTTAGCTACGAGCAGTACTTC.

As for this clonotype: A much larger clone differs from this one at a single base, so this may be a read error. The chain joins TRBV6-5 to TRBJ2-5; D gene uncertain. V shed 7 bases and J shed 11 bases, with 23 bases lying between them. The length of the CDR3 is 14 residues. Looked up from germline, CDR1 is MNHEY and CDR2 is SVGAGI. The DNA for the CDR3 is TGTGCCAGCACCACGGAAGCAAGCTTGGGTGAGCAGTACTTC. It specifies CASTTEASLGEQYF.

This chain connects TRBV7-9 to TRBJ2-5; D ambiguous. The end of the DNA fits TRBJ2-7 better, so the J call may be wrong. The V gene's germline CDR1 is SEHNR and CDR2 FQNEAQ (reference sequence). CDR3 length: 12 residues. This chain's CDR3 is CASSLRANEQYF. The CDR3 DNA follows: TGTGCCAGCAGCTTAAGGGCTAACGAGCAGTACTTC.

The chain has TRBV29-1 and TRBJ1-1; D may be TRBD1 (6 bases). CDR1 is SQVTM, CDR2 ANQGSEA, per germline. Trimming took off 6 bases at V and 3 bases at J, with 17 bases between the two ends. This CDR3 comprises 14 residues. For the CDR3, the DNA is TGCAGCGTCAACCCCAGGGGAAGGTACACTGAAGCTTTCTTT. Translation: CSVNPRGRYTEAFF.